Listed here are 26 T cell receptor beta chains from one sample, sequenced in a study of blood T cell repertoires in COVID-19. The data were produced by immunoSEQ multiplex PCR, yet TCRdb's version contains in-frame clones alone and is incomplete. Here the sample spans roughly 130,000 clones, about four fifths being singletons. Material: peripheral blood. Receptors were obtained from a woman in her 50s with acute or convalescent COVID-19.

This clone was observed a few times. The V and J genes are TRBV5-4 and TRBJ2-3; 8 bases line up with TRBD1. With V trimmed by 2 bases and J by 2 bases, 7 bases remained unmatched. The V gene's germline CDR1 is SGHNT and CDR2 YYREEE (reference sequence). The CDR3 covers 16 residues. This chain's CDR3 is CASSLAGGRFTDTQYF. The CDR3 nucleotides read TGTGCCAGCAGCTTAGCAGGGGGCAGGTTCACAGATACGCAGTATTTT.

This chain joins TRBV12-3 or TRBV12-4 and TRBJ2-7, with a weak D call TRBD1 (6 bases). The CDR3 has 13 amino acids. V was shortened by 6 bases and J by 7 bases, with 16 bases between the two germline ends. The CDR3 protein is CASRSRGVGEQYF. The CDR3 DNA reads TGTGCCAGCAGAAGCAGGGGAGTTGGAGAGCAGTACTTC.

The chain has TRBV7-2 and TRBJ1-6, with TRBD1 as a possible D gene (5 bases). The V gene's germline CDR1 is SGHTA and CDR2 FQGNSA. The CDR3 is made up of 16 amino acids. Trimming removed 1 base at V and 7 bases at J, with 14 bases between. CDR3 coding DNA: TGTGCCAGCAGCTTAGATTCAGGGAATATCAATTCACCCCTCCACTTT. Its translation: CASSLDSGNINSPLHF.

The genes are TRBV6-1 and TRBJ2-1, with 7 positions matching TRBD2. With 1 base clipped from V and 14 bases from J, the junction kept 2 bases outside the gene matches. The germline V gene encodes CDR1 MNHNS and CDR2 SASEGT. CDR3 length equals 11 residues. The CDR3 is CASSEGLAEFF. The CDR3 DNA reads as TGTGCCAGCAGTGAAGGGCTAGCGGAGTTCTTC.

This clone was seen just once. Written as DNA, the CDR3 is TGTGCCAGCAGTGAAGTCCTAGCGGGGGCAGATACGCAGTATTTT. This translates into CASSEVLAGADTQYF. V usage is TRBV6-1 and J usage is TRBJ2-3; 10 nucleotides line up with TRBD2. This CDR3 region has 15 residues. Trimming took 1 base from V and 4 from J; bases not matched to a gene: 2. CDR1 and CDR2 (germline): MNHNS, SASEGT.

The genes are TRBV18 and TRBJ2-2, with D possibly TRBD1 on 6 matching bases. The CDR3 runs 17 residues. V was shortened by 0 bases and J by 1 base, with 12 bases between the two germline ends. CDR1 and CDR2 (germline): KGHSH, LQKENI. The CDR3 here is CASSPPLGAGNTGELFF. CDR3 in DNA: TGTGCCAGCTCACCACCGCTGGGGGCTGGGAACACCGGGGAGCTGTTTTTT.

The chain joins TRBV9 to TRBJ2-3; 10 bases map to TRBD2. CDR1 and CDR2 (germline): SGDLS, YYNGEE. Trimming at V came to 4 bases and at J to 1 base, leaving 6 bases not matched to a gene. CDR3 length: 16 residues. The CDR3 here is CASSSFGTSGTDTQYF. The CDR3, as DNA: TGTGCCAGCAGCTCATTTGGGACTAGCGGCACAGATACGCAGTATTTT.

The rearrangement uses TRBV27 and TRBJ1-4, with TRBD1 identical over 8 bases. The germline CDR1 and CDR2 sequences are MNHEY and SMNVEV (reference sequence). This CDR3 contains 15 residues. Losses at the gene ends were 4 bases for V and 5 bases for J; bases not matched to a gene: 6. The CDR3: CASSSRDRLNEKLFF. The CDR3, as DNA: TGTGCCAGCAGTTCCCGGGACAGGTTAAATGAAAAACTGTTTTTT.

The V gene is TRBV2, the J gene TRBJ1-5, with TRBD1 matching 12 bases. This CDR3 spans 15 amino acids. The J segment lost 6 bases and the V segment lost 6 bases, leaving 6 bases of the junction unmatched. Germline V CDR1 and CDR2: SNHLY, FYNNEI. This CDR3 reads CASRGPGQGAQPQHF. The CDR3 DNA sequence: TGTGCCAGCAGAGGGCCGGGACAGGGGGCTCAGCCCCAGCATTTT.

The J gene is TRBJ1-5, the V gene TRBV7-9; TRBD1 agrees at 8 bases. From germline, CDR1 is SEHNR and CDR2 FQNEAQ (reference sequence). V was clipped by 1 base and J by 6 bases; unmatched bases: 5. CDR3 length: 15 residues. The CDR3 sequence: CASSLDGQGGQPQHF. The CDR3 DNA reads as TGTGCCAGCAGCTTAGATGGACAGGGAGGTCAGCCCCAGCATTTT.

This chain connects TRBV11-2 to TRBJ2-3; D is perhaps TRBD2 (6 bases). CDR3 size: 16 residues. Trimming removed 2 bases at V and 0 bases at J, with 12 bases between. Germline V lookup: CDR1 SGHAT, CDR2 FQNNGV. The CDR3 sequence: CASSLRGSLSTDTQYF. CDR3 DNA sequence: TGTGCCAGCAGCTTACGGGGGTCCCTTAGCACAGATACGCAGTATTTT. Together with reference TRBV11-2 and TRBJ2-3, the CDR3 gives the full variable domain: EAGVAQSPRYKIIEKRQSVAFWCNPISGHATLYWYQQILGQGPKLLIQFQNNGVVDDSQLPKDRFSAERLKGVDSTLKIQPAKLEDSAVYLCASSLRGSLSTDTQYFGPGTRLTVL.

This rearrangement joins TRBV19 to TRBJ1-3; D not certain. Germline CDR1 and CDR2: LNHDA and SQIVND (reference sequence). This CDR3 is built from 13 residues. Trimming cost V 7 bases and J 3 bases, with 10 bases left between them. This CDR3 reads CASKETGGNTIYF. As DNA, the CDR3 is TGTGCCAGTAAGGAGACGGGTGGAAACACCATATATTTT.

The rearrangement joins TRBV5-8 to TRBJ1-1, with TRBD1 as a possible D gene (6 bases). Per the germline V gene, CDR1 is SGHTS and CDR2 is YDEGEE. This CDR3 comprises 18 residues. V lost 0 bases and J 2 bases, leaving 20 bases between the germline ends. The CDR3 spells CASSLALGGPIVNTEAFF. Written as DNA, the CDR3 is TGTGCCAGCAGCTTGGCCCTTGGGGGCCCAATCGTTAACACTGAAGCTTTCTTT. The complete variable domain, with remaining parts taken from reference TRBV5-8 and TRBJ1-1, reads EAGVTQSPTHLIKTRGQQATLRCSPISGHTSVYWYQQALGLGLQFLLWYDEGEERNRGNFPPRFSGRQFPNYSSELNVNALELEDSALYLCASSLALGGPIVNTEAFFGQGTRLTVV.

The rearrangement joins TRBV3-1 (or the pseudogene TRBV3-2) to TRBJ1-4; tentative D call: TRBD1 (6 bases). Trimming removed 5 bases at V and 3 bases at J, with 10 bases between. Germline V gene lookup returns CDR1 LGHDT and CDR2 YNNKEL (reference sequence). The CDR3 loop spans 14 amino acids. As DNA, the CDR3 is TGTGCCAGCAGCGGGGGCGCAGCTAATGAAAAACTGTTTTTT. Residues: CASSGGAANEKLFF.

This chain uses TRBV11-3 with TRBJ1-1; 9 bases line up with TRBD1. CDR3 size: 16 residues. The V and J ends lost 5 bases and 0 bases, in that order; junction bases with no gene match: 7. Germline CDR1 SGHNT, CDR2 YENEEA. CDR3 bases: TGTGCCAGCAGCCCGGGACAGGGTCTGATGAACACTGAAGCTTTCTTT. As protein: CASSPGQGLMNTEAFF.

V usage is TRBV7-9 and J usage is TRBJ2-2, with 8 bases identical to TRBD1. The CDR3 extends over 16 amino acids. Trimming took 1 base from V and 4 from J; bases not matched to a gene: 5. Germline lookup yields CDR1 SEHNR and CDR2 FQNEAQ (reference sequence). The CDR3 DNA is TGTGCCAGCAGCTTAGTCAGGGGGCGCCTCACCGGGGAGCTGTTTTTT. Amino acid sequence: CASSLVRGRLTGELFF. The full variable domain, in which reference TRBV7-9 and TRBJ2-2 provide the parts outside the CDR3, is DTGVSQNPRHKITKRGQNVTFRCDPISEHNRLYWYRQTLGQGPEFLTYFQNEAQLEKSRLLSDRFSAERPKGSFSTLEIQRTEQGDSAMYLCASSLVRGRLTGELFFGEGSRLTVL.

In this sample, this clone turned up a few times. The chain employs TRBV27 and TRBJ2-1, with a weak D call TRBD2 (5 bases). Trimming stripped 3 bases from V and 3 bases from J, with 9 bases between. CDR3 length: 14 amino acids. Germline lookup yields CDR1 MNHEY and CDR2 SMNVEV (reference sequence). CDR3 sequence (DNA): TGTGCCAGCAGTTTTTACGGGGACTACAATGAGCAGTTCTTC. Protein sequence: CASSFYGDYNEQFF.

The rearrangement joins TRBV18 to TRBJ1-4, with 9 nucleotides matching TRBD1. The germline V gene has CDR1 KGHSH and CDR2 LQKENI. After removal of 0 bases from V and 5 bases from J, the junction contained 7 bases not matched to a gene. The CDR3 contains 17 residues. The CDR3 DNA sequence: TGTGCCAGCTCACCACCGAACAGGGGGCTAGAGAATGAAAAACTGTTTTTT. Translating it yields CASSPPNRGLENEKLFF.

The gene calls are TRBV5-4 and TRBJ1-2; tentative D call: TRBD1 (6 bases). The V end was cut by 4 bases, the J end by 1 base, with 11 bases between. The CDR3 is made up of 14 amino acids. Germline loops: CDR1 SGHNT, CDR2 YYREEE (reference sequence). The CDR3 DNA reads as TGTGCCAGCAGCCAACCGGACAGTAACTATGGCTACACCTTC. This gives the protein CASSQPDSNYGYTF.

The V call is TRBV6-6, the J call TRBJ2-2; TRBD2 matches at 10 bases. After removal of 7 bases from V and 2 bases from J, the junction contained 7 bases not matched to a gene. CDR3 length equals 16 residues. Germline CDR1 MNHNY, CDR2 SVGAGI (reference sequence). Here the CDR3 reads CASTRRTSGNTGELFF. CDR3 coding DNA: TGTGCCAGCACCCGGAGGACTAGCGGAAACACCGGGGAGCTGTTTTTT.

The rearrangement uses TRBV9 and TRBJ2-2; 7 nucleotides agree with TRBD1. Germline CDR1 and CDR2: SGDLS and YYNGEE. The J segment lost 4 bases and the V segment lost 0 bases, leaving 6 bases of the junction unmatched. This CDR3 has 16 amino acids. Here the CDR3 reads CASSVGAGGSTGELFF. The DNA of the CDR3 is TGTGCCAGCAGCGTAGGAGCAGGGGGTAGCACCGGGGAGCTGTTTTTT.

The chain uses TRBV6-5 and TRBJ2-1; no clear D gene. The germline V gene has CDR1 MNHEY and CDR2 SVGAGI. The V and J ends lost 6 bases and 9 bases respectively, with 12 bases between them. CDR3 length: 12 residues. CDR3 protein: CASSAIFSEQFF. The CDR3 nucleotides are TGTGCCAGCAGCGCCATCTTCAGTGAGCAGTTCTTC.

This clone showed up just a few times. In DNA, the CDR3 is TGTGCCAGCAGCTCACGGCGGGTTACCGGGGAGCTGTTTTTT. It yields the protein CASSSRRVTGELFF. The rearrangement joins TRBV11-2 to TRBJ2-2; D may be TRBD2 (5 bases). The germline V gene encodes CDR1 SGHAT and CDR2 FQNNGV. Between the trimmed V and J ends, which lost 4 bases and 5 bases, there was a span of 11 bases. CDR3 size: 14 residues.

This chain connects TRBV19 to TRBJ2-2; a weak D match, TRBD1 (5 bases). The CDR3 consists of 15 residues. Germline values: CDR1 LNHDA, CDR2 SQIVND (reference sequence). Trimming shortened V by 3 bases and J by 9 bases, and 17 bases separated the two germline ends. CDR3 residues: CASSMNTGMGRELFF. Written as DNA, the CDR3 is TGTGCCAGTAGTATGAATACAGGAATGGGCCGGGAGCTGTTTTTT.

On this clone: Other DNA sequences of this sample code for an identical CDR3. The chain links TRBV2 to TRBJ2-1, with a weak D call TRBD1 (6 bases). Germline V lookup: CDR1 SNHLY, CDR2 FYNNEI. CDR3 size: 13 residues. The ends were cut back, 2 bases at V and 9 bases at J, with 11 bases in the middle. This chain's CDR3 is CASSERGTTEQFF. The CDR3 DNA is TGTGCCAGCAGTGAAAGAGGGACAACTGAGCAGTTCTTC.

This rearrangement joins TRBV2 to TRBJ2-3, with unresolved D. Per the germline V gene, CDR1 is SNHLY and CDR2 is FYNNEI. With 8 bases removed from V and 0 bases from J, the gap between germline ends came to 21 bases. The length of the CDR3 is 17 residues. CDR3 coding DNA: TGTGCCAGCCCGCCGGCAAACAAGGCGACTAGCACAGATACGCAGTATTTT. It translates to CASPPANKATSTDTQYF.